A selection of T cell receptor beta chains follows, all from one sample in a study of human T cells and chemical hapten exposure. TCRdb recomputed calls from the RACE reads with MiXCR, one row per CDR3 protein. Among fewer than 200,000 distinct CDR3 sequences listed, 20% to 25% were seen once. Sequencing was performed on whole blood, taken in connection with sensitization to the hapten diphenylcyclopropenone (DPC). These receptors were taken from a woman in her forties or fifties with alopecia areata. Some clones in this sample may be carry-over from other donors' samples. Both conserved end residues are trimmed from each CDR3.

TRBV7-2	ASSLDRGYQPQH
TRBV2	ASSEPQRNNEQF
TRBV7-2	ASSLRVAYEQF
TRBV5-1	ASSLPGRLTEAF
TRBV20-1	SARPPGFGNTIY
TRBV20-1	SAGVTGTGEQY
TRBV5-1	ASSLFADTQY
TRBV29-1	SVEDWTGGGEQF
TRBV6-5	ASGKGGRDYGYT
TRBV25-1	ASSVIQGGGTDTQY
TRBV11-2	ASSLGVSDSGGYT
TRBV6-6	ASSLQGHNEKLF
TRBV6-1	ASRESQGPPYYGYT
TRBV3-1	ASSQEGQTRQF
TRBV7-2	ASSFASYNSPLH
TRBV29-1	SVAVREVETQY
TRBV10-3	AISGGAVEEQY
TRBV25-1	ASSTSGTVTDTQY
TRBV5-1	ASSYGQGSSYEQY
TRBV24-1	ATSAVSPLGETQY
TRBV12-3/TRBV12-4	ASSPGTSGPSGPH
TRBV3-1	ASSHWGGTEAF
TRBV29-1	SVKGLANTGELF
TRBV6-1	ASTEDRWLAEAF
TRBV20-1	SARDHGKDTQY
TRBV20-1	SARPPGGKASGELF
TRBV27	ASSFRGARDSPLH
TRBV3-1	ASSLPKLAGVGETQY
TRBV20-1	SRGPNTGELF
TRBV19	ASSIPETGAYQPQH
TRBV2	ASSSAGGTGELF
TRBV5-1	ASSKSGGRDQPQH
TRBV7-9	ASSITTSGTYEQY
TRBV6-1	ASRLRESIGYT
TRBV7-2	ASSLAGKLYEQY
TRBV29-1	SVMRGPETQY
TRBV5-8	ASSPIKGSNQPQH
TRBV20-1	SATPGIQETQY
TRBV3-1	ASSPDRGEQPQH
TRBV12-3/TRBV12-4	ASSSMGLNYGYT
TRBV28	ASSEATIANYEQY